Listed below are T cell receptor beta chains from one sample, sequenced in a study of T cells after yellow fever vaccination. From the 5' RACE reads, TCRdb called clonotypes with MiXCR, one entry per CDR3 protein. The sample has some 340,000 distinct CDR3 sequences; over 3.5% are singletons. The starting material was PBMCs, obtained 5 days after the yellow fever booster vaccination. The receptors stem from a man aged 18 to 29 who received the YFV17D yellow fever vaccine. Both conserved end residues are part of each CDR3. Each record gives: V gene, D gene, CDR3 length, clone size, J gene, CDR3 DNA, CDR3 protein. The D gene is left open where the match is weak. Clone size is shown for a subset of rows, as once, few, many or a class of expanded clone.

v_gene: TRBV5-1
d_gene: -
len: 14
abundance: -
j_gene: TRBJ2-1
CDR3nt: TGCGCCAGCAGCTCAAACCGGGGGTACAATGAGCAGTTCTTC
CDR3aa: CASSSNRGYNEQFF

v_gene: TRBV7-2
d_gene: -
len: 16
abundance: few
j_gene: TRBJ1-1
CDR3nt: TGTGCCAGCAGCTCAGCTCCTTCGACAGGCAACACTGAAGCTTTCTTT
CDR3aa: CASSSAPSTGNTEAFF

v_gene: TRBV4-3
d_gene: -
len: 16
abundance: few
j_gene: TRBJ2-3
CDR3nt: TGCGCCAGCAGCCAAGTAGAGGACGCTAGCACAGATACGCAGTATTTT
CDR3aa: CASSQVEDASTDTQYF

v_gene: TRBV7-9
d_gene: -
len: 14
abundance: many
j_gene: TRBJ2-4
CDR3nt: TGTGCCAGCAGCTCTCAATCGGAGGAAAACATTCAGTACTTC
CDR3aa: CASSSQSEENIQYF

v_gene: TRBV10-3
d_gene: -
len: 16
abundance: few
j_gene: TRBJ2-5
CDR3nt: TGTGCCATCAGTGAGGAGGAGAAGGGGACGGGAGAGACCCAGTACTTC
CDR3aa: CAISEEEKGTGETQYF

v_gene: TRBV5-1
d_gene: -
len: 15
abundance: -
j_gene: TRBJ2-1
CDR3nt: TGCGCCAGCAGCTTGGAGGGCCTCCTAGACAATGAGCAGTTCTTC
CDR3aa: CASSLEGLLDNEQFF

v_gene: TRBV12-3/TRBV12-4
d_gene: -
len: 15
abundance: many
j_gene: TRBJ1-5
CDR3nt: TGTGCCAGCAGTTTCGGCAGGGGACCGAATCAGCCCCAGCATTTT
CDR3aa: CASSFGRGPNQPQHF

v_gene: TRBV7-9
d_gene: -
len: 14
abundance: -
j_gene: TRBJ2-1
CDR3nt: TGTGCCAGCAGCTTAGCCGCGGACTACAATGAGCAGTTCTTC
CDR3aa: CASSLAADYNEQFF

v_gene: TRBV13
d_gene: -
len: 15
abundance: -
j_gene: TRBJ2-1
CDR3nt: TGTGCCAGCAGCATGGAGCGGACACCGGGAAATGAGCAGTTCTTC
CDR3aa: CASSMERTPGNEQFF

v_gene: TRBV6-5
d_gene: TRBD1
len: 17
abundance: few
j_gene: TRBJ2-6
CDR3nt: TGTGCCAGCAGTCGGACAGGTCACAGCTCTGGGGCCAACGTCCTGACTTTC
CDR3aa: CASSRTGHSSGANVLTF

v_gene: TRBV25-1
d_gene: TRBD1
len: 16
abundance: many
j_gene: TRBJ1-4
CDR3nt: TGTGCCAGCAGTGATCCGGGACAGGGGGCTAATGAAAAACTGTTTTTT
CDR3aa: CASSDPGQGANEKLFF

v_gene: TRBV15
d_gene: -
len: 15
abundance: many
j_gene: TRBJ2-5
CDR3nt: TGTGCCACCAGCAGAGATCGGCGGCCCCAAGAGACCCAGTACTTC
CDR3aa: CATSRDRRPQETQYF

v_gene: TRBV18
d_gene: -
len: 15
abundance: many
j_gene: TRBJ2-3
CDR3nt: TGTGCCAGCTCATCTCTAGCCCTCGGGACAGATACGCAGTATTTT
CDR3aa: CASSSLALGTDTQYF

v_gene: TRBV30
d_gene: -
len: 11
abundance: few
j_gene: TRBJ2-7
CDR3nt: TGTGCCTGGAGTGTAAAGTACGAGCAGTACTTC
CDR3aa: CAWSVKYEQYF

v_gene: TRBV19
d_gene: -
len: 12
abundance: few
j_gene: TRBJ1-1
CDR3nt: TGTGCCAGTAGTGGGATCGGGCAAAAAGCTTTCTTT
CDR3aa: CASSGIGQKAFF

v_gene: TRBV12-3/TRBV12-4
d_gene: -
len: 13
abundance: few
j_gene: TRBJ1-5
CDR3nt: TGTGCCAGCAGTTCCAGAGAGGGTCAGCCCCAGCATTTT
CDR3aa: CASSSREGQPQHF

v_gene: TRBV18
d_gene: -
len: 13
abundance: many
j_gene: TRBJ1-1
CDR3nt: TGTGCCAGCTCATTCGACCTGAACACTGAAGCCTTCTTT
CDR3aa: CASSFDLNTEAFF

v_gene: TRBV3-1
d_gene: -
len: 14
abundance: -
j_gene: TRBJ2-5
CDR3nt: TGTGCCAGCAAAAAGGCGGCTCGCATGGAGACCCAGTACTTC
CDR3aa: CASKKAARMETQYF

v_gene: TRBV7-2
d_gene: -
len: 17
abundance: -
j_gene: TRBJ1-2
CDR3nt: TGTGCCAGCAGCTTAGGGGGGGGTTTGCCTACGCGCTATGGCTACACCTTC
CDR3aa: CASSLGGGLPTRYGYTF